This TCR beta chain was identified in a study of blood T cell repertoires in COVID-19. Background on the study: The study drew acute and convalescent COVID-19 samples from the United States, Italy and Spain. Sources were T cells, B-cell-depleted T cells, or PBMCs; the material itself was cDNA or gDNA.

As originally analysed: Reference gene primer amplification gave nucleated cell count estimates. Some clones are missing from TCRdb's copy, which holds only in-frame ones; the method was immunoSEQ multiplex PCR. The V and J calls and the clone size are those of that table, but D and trimming were determined from the DNA. In the table there are approximately 240,000 clones, 70% to 90% of which are singletons. Looked up from germline, CDR1 is SGHVS and CDR2 is FQNEAQ. V lost 5 bases and J lost 5; bases outside the gene matches: 3. The length of the CDR3 is 13 residues. The V and J genes are TRBV7-8 and TRBJ1-2; 9 bases fit TRBD1. This sequence originates from a woman aged 40 to 50 who had recovered from COVID-19. The sample taken for sequencing was peripheral blood. The DNA of the CDR3 is TGTGCCAGCAGCCAGACAGGGGGTTATGGCTACACCTTC. It codes for CASSQTGGYGYTF.